These 28 T cell receptor beta chains share one sample of origin, sequenced in a study of radiotherapy plus CTLA-4 blockade in lung cancer. Sequencing was performed with immunoSEQ multiplex PCR; in TCRdb, only in-frame clones are kept and a portion is missing. The sample has tens of thousands of clones; 70% to 75% are singletons. The sample consisted of peripheral blood, taken from a patient treated with radiotherapy plus ipilimumab. Receptor source: a human donor with non-small cell lung cancer whose response to radiotherapy plus ipilimumab could not be evaluated.

This clone was found a few times. CDR3 amino acids: CASREFGVVTEAFF. The CDR3 coding sequence is TGTGCCAGCAGAGAGTTCGGGGTAGTCACTGAAGCTTTCTTT. J is TRBJ1-1 and V is TRBV6-6; no firm D call. V was pared by 6 bases and J by 4 bases, with 15 bases between. From germline, CDR1 is MNHNY and CDR2 SVGAGI (reference sequence). The CDR3 contains 14 residues.

This clone appeared a few times. This chain connects TRBV6-5 to TRBJ2-5; 8 positions match TRBD1. Trimming cost V 5 bases and J 6 bases; bases outside gene matches: 5. Germline-derived CDR1 and CDR2 are MNHEY and SVGAGI. The CDR3 contains 13 residues. The CDR3 sequence is CASSKTGVKTQYF. The CDR3 DNA reads as TGTGCCAGCAGTAAGACAGGGGTGAAGACCCAGTACTTC.

The chain combines TRBV5-4 with TRBJ1-1; 7 nucleotides agree with TRBD1. The ends lost 4 bases at V and 6 bases at J; junction bases unmatched: 15. Per germline, CDR1 SGHNT and CDR2 YYREEE (reference sequence). This CDR3 region has 16 residues. For the CDR3, the DNA is TGTGCCAGCAGCACAAATGGCGCCCGACAGGGTGCTGAAGCTTTCTTT. Its protein is CASSTNGARQGAEAFF.

The J gene is TRBJ2-7, the V gene TRBV20-1; D gene uncertain. The CDR3 contains 10 residues. Germline-derived CDR1 and CDR2 are DFQATT and SNEGSKA (reference sequence). V was clipped by 5 bases and J by 3 bases, with 5 bases between them. CDR3 nucleotides: TGCAGTGCTTTTATCTACGAGCAGTACTTC. Encoded protein: CSAFIYEQYF.

This clone has only a few counts. The chain couples TRBV6-1 to TRBJ2-7; 11 positions match TRBD1. J gave up 5 bases and V 1 base, and 7 bases lay outside the gene matches. The CDR3 has 16 residues. The germline CDR1 and CDR2 sequences are MNHNS and SASEGT. The CDR3 sequence: CASSEGIGQGAHEQYF. The CDR3 region has the DNA TGTGCCAGCAGTGAAGGTATAGGACAGGGGGCCCACGAGCAGTACTTC.

The rearrangement links TRBV11-2 to TRBJ2-1; TRBD1 is a possible D gene (7 bases). Germline-derived CDR1 and CDR2 are SGHAT and FQNNGV. The CDR3 totals 15 residues. Deletions cut 8 bases from V and 9 bases from J, with 23 bases between. CDR3 sequence reads: CASGLRSYRGGEQFF. CDR3 nucleotide sequence: TGTGCCAGCGGCCTAAGGTCATACAGGGGAGGTGAGCAGTTCTTC.

The V gene is TRBV29-1, the J gene TRBJ1-2; TRBD1 matches at 8 bases. The CDR3 length is 12 residues. J lost 3 bases, V lost 8 bases, and 5 bases had no gene match. Germline CDR1 reads SQVTM; CDR2 reads ANQGSEA. The CDR3 spells CSSGQGHYGYTF. The DNA for the CDR3 is TGCAGCTCAGGACAGGGTCACTATGGCTACACCTTC.

This clone was seen a handful of times. The gene calls are TRBV7-2 and TRBJ2-7; 8 bases match TRBD1. The CDR3 loop spans 15 amino acids. Germline V CDR1 and CDR2: SGHTA, FQGNSA. J was trimmed by 2 bases and V by 5 bases; bases with no gene match: 8. CDR3 region: CASSPDRARAYEQYF. CDR3 DNA: TGTGCCAGCAGCCCGGACAGGGCGAGAGCCTACGAGCAGTACTTC.

This chain uses TRBV5-5 with TRBJ2-3; 9 nucleotides line up with TRBD2. The CDR3 has 15 amino acids. Germline V gene data show CDR1 as SGHKS and CDR2 as YYEKEE (reference sequence). Trimming removed 0 bases from V and 7 bases from J; junction bases left unmatched: 6. The CDR3: CASSLGGTSKYTQYF. The CDR3 nucleotides are TGTGCCAGCAGCTTGGGCGGGACTAGCAAGTATACGCAGTATTTT.

The J gene is TRBJ1-5, the V gene TRBV6-1, with 8 bases that match TRBD1. With 3 bases clipped from V and 16 bases from J, the junction kept 8 bases outside the gene matches. The length of the CDR3 is 12 residues. Germline CDR1 is MNHNS and CDR2 is SASEGT. CDR3 sequence (DNA): TGTGCCAGCAGTGAGTGGACAGGGTCCCTCCATTTT. It codes for CASSEWTGSLHF.

The V gene is TRBV11-2, the J gene TRBJ2-7; tentative D call: TRBD2 (5 bases). Between the trimmed V and J ends, which lost 5 bases and 3 bases, there was a span of 23 bases. Germline V gives CDR1 SGHAT, CDR2 FQNNGV. The CDR3 is 17 amino acids. CDR3 nucleotide sequence: TGTGCCAGCAGCGCGCTCGGAGGCGGGCGGGCGCTCTACGAGCAGTACTTC. Translation: CASSALGGGRALYEQYF. Using reference TRBV11-2 and TRBJ2-7 for the parts outside the CDR3, the full variable domain is EAGVAQSPRYKIIEKRQSVAFWCNPISGHATLYWYQQILGQGPKLLIQFQNNGVVDDSQLPKDRFSAERLKGVDSTLKIQPAKLEDSAVYLCASSALGGGRALYEQYFGPGTRLTVT.

A few counts support this clone. The V call is TRBV4-1, the J call TRBJ2-3, with 9 nucleotides matching TRBD2. The length of the CDR3 is 16 residues. V trimming: 1 base; J trimming: 0 bases; junction bases outside the gene matches: 2. Germline V gene data show CDR1 as MGHRA and CDR2 as YSYEKL. CDR3 protein: CASSQVTSGSTDTQYF. The CDR3 DNA follows: TGCGCCAGCAGCCAAGTAACTAGCGGGAGCACAGATACGCAGTATTTT.

The rearrangement joins TRBV5-1 to TRBJ2-7; TRBD1 is a possible D gene (6 bases). This CDR3 is 12 amino acids long. Trimming took 4 bases from V and 13 from J, leaving 18 bases between them. Germline lookup yields CDR1 SGHRS and CDR2 YFSETQ. The CDR3 DNA follows: TGCGCCAGCAGCGTCCAACAGGGTGTCGAATACTTC. Its translation: CASSVQQGVEYF.

The chain couples TRBV6-6 to TRBJ2-4; TRBD1 aligns across 9 bases. Germline values: CDR1 MNHNY, CDR2 SVGAGI (reference sequence). The V gene end was trimmed by 5 bases and the J gene end by 7 bases; junction bases not matched to a gene: 3. This CDR3 has 13 amino acids. The CDR3 DNA sequence: TGTGCCAGCAGTCCGGGACAGGGTAACATTCAGTACTTC. This translates into CASSPGQGNIQYF.

This sequence joins TRBV4-1 and TRBJ1-4; 7 nucleotides agree with TRBD1. From germline, CDR1 is MGHRA and CDR2 YSYEKL. J was trimmed by 5 bases and V by 4 bases; bases with no gene match: 10. CDR3 size: 16 residues. Here the CDR3 reads CASSPLSGRGNEKLFF. In DNA, the CDR3 is TGCGCCAGCAGCCCCCTCTCGGGCAGGGGGAATGAAAAACTGTTTTTT.

This chain uses TRBV6-5 with TRBJ1-2, with TRBD1 matching over 8 bases. Germline lookup yields CDR1 MNHEY and CDR2 SVGAGI. J lost 5 bases, V lost 4 bases, and 3 bases had no gene match. The CDR3 runs 13 residues. This chain's CDR3 is CASSFYRGYGYTF. The CDR3 nucleotides are TGTGCCAGCAGTTTCTACAGGGGGTATGGCTACACCTTC.

The V gene is TRBV5-1, the J gene TRBJ2-7; 7 bases are a match to TRBD1. The CDR3 loop spans 17 amino acids. In germline, CDR1 is SGHRS, CDR2 YFSETQ. Germline trimming cut 0 bases from V and 2 bases from J; bases unmatched to any gene: 11. The CDR3 is CASSLAPRRDRAYEQYF. CDR3 coding DNA: TGCGCCAGCAGCTTGGCTCCTCGCCGGGACAGAGCCTACGAGCAGTACTTC.

This chain links TRBV28 with TRBJ1-1; D unresolved. The CDR3 runs 13 residues. Germline V gene data show CDR1 as MDHEN and CDR2 as SYDVKM. V was trimmed by 2 bases and J by 1 base, leaving 5 bases between them. CDR3 loop: CASSLTGNTEAFF. In DNA, the CDR3 is TGTGCCAGCAGTTTAACCGGGAACACTGAAGCTTTCTTT.

V usage is TRBV19 and J usage is TRBJ2-5; D call uncertain. CDR3 size: 13 residues. V lost 5 bases to trimming and J lost 1 base, with 8 bases between them. Per the germline V gene, CDR1 is LNHDA and CDR2 is SQIVND (reference sequence). CDR3 coding DNA: TGTGCCAGTAGTGACACCTCCCAAGAGACCCAGTACTTC. Its protein product is CASSDTSQETQYF.

V is TRBV7-9 and J is TRBJ2-1, with 10 bases that match TRBD2. V lost 5 bases, J lost 5 bases, and 6 bases stayed unmatched. This CDR3 contains 15 residues. CDR1 is SEHNR, CDR2 FQNEAQ, per germline (reference sequence). The CDR3 reads CASSVPGLADNEQFF. The CDR3 DNA reads as TGTGCCAGCAGCGTACCCGGACTAGCGGACAATGAGCAGTTCTTC.

This chain connects TRBV9 to TRBJ1-1; D remains unclear. Germline loops: CDR1 SGDLS, CDR2 YYNGEE. V lost 1 base to trimming and J lost 4 bases, with 8 bases between them. There are 13 residues in the CDR3. CDR3 protein: CASSVSRSTEAFF. The CDR3 DNA follows: TGTGCCAGCAGCGTATCACGGAGCACTGAAGCTTTCTTT.

The table lists this clone with a few counts. This chain connects TRBV16 to TRBJ1-2; 8 nucleotides match TRBD1. With V trimmed by 0 bases and J by 4 bases, 4 bases remained unmatched. The CDR3 runs 15 residues. The V gene's germline CDR1 is KGHSY and CDR2 FQNENV. CDR3 bases: TGTGCCAGCAGCCAATCCGGACAGGGTTTCTATGGCTACACCTTC. Protein product: CASSQSGQGFYGYTF.

This clone appeared a few times. This rearrangement joins TRBV6-5 to TRBJ2-1, with no clear D. V dropped 6 bases and J dropped 8 bases, with 17 bases sitting between them. This CDR3 has 14 residues. Per the germline V gene, CDR1 is MNHEY and CDR2 is SVGAGI. CDR3 protein: CASRKTKQSYEQFF. CDR3 in DNA: TGTGCCAGCAGGAAGACAAAGCAGTCCTATGAGCAGTTCTTC.

The CDR3 nucleotides are TGTGCCAGCAGCCAAGAAAAGCGGAACTATGGCTACACCTTC. Translating gives CASSQEKRNYGYTF. The chain links TRBV4-2 to TRBJ1-2; D gene unclear. Germline V gene data show CDR1 as LGHNA and CDR2 as YNFKEQ. V was cut by 0 bases and J by 2 bases, with 7 bases left in between. This CDR3 spans 14 amino acids.

This clone has only a few counts. The chain employs TRBV6-5 and TRBJ2-5; 7 bases fit TRBD1. The DNA end favors TRBJ2-7, so the J call may be wrong. The germline gives CDR1 MNHEY, CDR2 SVGAGI. This CDR3 has 14 amino acids. The CDR3 here is CASSPRQGSYEQYF. In DNA form, the CDR3 reads TGTGCCAGCAGTCCCCGACAGGGCTCCTACGAGCAGTACTTC.

The rearrangement uses TRBV5-1 and TRBJ1-2; possible D gene TRBD1, 6 bases. The germline gives CDR1 SGHRS, CDR2 YFSETQ. Trimming left V 2 bases short and J 6 bases short, with 14 bases between. This CDR3 has 14 amino acids. The CDR3 DNA is TGCGCCAGCAGCTTAACAGGGCCAGAGGATGGCTACACCTTC. It translates to CASSLTGPEDGYTF.

The chain recombines TRBV5-1 with TRBJ1-1, with D unresolved. Trimming stripped 0 bases from V and 0 bases from J, with 9 bases between. The CDR3 is 15 amino acids. Germline values: CDR1 SGHRS, CDR2 YFSETQ. The CDR3 DNA is TGCGCCAGCAGCTTGGCCGGAGGGTTGAACACTGAAGCTTTCTTT. As protein: CASSLAGGLNTEAFF.

The chain uses TRBV6-1 and TRBJ1-3, with 12 bases fitting TRBD1. V shed 2 bases, J shed 0 bases, and the junction held 11 bases outside the gene matches. The CDR3 is 20 amino acids. The V gene's germline CDR1 is MNHNS and CDR2 SASEGT. This CDR3 reads CASSESIVGTGGPSGNTIYF. The CDR3 DNA reads as TGTGCCAGCAGTGAAAGCATAGTTGGGACAGGGGGCCCCTCTGGAAACACCATATATTTT.